This T cell receptor (beta chain) was captured in a study of T cell responses to AZD1222 COVID-19 vaccine. The table came from immunoSEQ multiplex PCR; TCRdb's copy has only in-frame clones and leaves some out. Of some 150,000 clones detected, around 90% appear once; the ten largest clones hold around 2.9%. Germline CDR1 and CDR2: GTSNPN and SVGIG (reference sequence). V was trimmed by 0 bases and J by 6 bases, leaving 12 bases between them. The CDR3 spans 14 residues. Regarding this clone: What it binds is not known.

Study results and limitations: Nearly half of unique spike-specific TCRs reportedly avoided B.1.351 and B.1.1.7 mutated regions.

The sequences come from peripheral blood, collected 28 days after the second AZD1222 dose. V is TRBV30 and J is TRBJ2-1, with D tentatively TRBD1 or TRBD2 (5 bases each). This receptor was obtained from an adult who received the AZD1222 COVID-19 vaccine. CDR3 sequence (DNA): TGTGCCTGGAGTGTGACTATTAGGGGCAATGAGCAGTTCTTC. This encodes CAWSVTIRGNEQFF. Variable domain in full (rest from reference TRBV30 and TRBJ2-1): SQTIHQWPATLVQPVGSPLSLECTVEGTSNPNLYWYRQAAGRGLQLLFYSVGIGQISSEVPQNLSASRPQDRQFILSSKKLLLSDSGFYLCAWSVTIRGNEQFFGPGTRLTVL.